This T cell receptor (beta chain) was sequenced for a study of blood T cell repertoires in COVID-19. Study as a whole: COVID-19 samples, acute and convalescent, were from the United States, Italy and Spain. In each case, the material was cDNA or gDNA derived from T cells, B-cell-depleted T cells, or PBMCs.

Authors' methods: Nucleated cell counts were estimated from reference gene primer amplification. Method: immunoSEQ multiplex PCR; TCRdb's copy keeps in-frame clones and lacks some. The V and J calls and the clone size are those of that table, but D and trimming were determined from the DNA. Of over 250,000 clones listed, around 86% are singletons. V lost 3 bases and J 2 bases, leaving 7 bases between the germline ends. This CDR3 spans 13 amino acids. The chain has TRBV12-3 or TRBV12-4 and TRBJ1-2; possibly TRBD1 for D (5 bases). The TCR sequence derives from a human donor in a cohort sampled during active COVID-19. The sequencing sample was made of peripheral blood. The CDR3 spells CASSLGQNYGYTF. In DNA form, the CDR3 reads TGTGCCAGCAGTTTGGGGCAGAACTATGGCTACACCTTC.